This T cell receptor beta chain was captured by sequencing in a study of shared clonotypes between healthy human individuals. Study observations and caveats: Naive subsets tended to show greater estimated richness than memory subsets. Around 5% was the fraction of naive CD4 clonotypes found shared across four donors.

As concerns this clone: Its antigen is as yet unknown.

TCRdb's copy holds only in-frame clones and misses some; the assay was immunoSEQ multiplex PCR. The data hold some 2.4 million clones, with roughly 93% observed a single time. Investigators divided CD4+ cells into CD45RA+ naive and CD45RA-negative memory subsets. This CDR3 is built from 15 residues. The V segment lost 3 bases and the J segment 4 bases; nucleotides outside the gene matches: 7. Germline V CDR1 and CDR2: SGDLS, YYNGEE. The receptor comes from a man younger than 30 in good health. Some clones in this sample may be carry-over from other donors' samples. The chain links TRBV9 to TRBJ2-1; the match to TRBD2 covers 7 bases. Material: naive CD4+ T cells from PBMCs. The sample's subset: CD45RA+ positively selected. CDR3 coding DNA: TGTGCCAGCAGCGCGACGATACTAGCGTACAATGAGCAGTTCTTC. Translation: CASSATILAYNEQFF.